This TCR beta chain appears in the sequencing data of a study of PD-1 blockade in classical Hodgkin lymphoma. Study-level findings and limits: Nothing has yet pinned down what causes the repertoire differences, possibly disease activity or prior therapy. Reports indicated that newly diagnosed patients had lower baseline TCR diversity than healthy donors did.

The table came from immunoSEQ multiplex PCR; TCRdb's copy has only in-frame clones and leaves some out. Here the sample spans approximately 20,000 clones, 75% to 90% being singletons. This sample's time point: newly diagnosed, previously untreated cHL patient sample. Magnetic negative selection of thawed PBMCs was the method by which CD4+ T cells were purified. Newly diagnosed classical Hodgkin lymphoma PBMCs, still untreated, provided the comparison samples. CDR3 length: 16 amino acids. Germline V lookup: CDR1 SGHRS, CDR2 YFSETQ. Trimming took 0 bases from V and 5 from J; bases not matched to a gene: 6. A word on this clone: As yet, its antigen is unknown.

The sequencing sample was made of CD4+ T cells from blood. This receptor was identified in a human donor with classical Hodgkin lymphoma. The chain is built from TRBV5-1 and TRBJ2-3; 10 nucleotides agree with TRBD2. CDR3 DNA: TGCGCCAGCAGCTTGGGAGCTAGCGGGGGAGTAGATACGCAGTATTTT. Its translation: CASSLGASGGVDTQYF.